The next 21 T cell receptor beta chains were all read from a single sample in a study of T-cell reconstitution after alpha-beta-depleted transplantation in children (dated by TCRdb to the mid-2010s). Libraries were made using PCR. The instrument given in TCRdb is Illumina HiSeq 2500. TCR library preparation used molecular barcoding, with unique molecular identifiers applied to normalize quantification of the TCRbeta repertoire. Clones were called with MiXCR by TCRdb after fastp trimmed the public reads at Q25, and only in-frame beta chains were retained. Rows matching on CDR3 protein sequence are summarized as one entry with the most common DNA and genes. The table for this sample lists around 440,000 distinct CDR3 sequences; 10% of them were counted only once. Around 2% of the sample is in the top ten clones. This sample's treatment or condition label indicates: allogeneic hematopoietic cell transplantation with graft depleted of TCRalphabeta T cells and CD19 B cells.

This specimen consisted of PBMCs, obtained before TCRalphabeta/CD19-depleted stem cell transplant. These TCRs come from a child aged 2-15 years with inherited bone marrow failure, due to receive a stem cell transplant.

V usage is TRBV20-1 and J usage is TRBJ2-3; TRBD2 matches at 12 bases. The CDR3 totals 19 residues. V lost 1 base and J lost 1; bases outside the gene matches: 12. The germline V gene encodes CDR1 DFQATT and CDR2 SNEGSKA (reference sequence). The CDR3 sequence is CSARVEPPRLAGGTDTQYF. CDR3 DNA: TGCAGTGCTAGAGTCGAACCGCCGAGACTAGCGGGAGGCACAGATACGCAGTATTTT.

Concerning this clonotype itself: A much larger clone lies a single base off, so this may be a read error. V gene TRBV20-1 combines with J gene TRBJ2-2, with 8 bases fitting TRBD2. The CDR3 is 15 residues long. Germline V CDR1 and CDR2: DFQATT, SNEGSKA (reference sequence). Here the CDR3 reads CCARDVAGNTGELFF. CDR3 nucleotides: TGCTGTGCTAGAGACGTAGCGGGAAACACCGGGGAGCTGTTTTTT.

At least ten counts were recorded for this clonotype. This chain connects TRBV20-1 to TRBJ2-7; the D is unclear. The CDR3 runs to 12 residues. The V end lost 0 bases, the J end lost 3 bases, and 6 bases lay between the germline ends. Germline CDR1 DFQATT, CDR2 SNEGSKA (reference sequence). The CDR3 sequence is CSARDDGYEQYF. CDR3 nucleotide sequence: TGCAGTGCTAGAGATGACGGCTACGAGCAGTACTTC.

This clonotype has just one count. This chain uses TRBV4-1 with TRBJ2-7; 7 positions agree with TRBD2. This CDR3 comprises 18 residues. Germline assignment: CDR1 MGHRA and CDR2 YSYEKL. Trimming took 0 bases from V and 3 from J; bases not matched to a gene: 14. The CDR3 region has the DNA TGCGCCAGCAGCCAAGATCCCCTAGGACTAGGGGACTACTACGAGCAGTACTTC. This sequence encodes CASSQDPLGLGDYYEQYF.

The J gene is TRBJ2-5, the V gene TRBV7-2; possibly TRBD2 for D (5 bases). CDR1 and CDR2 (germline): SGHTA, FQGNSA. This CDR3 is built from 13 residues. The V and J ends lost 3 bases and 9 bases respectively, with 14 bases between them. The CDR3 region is CASSFAFEGAQYF. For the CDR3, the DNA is TGTGCCAGCAGCTTCGCGTTCGAGGGAGCCCAGTACTTC.

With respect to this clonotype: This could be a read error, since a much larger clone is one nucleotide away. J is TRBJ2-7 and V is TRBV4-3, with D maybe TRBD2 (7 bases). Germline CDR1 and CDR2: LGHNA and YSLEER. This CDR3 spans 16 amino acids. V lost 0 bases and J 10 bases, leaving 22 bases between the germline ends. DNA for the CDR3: TGCGCCAGCAGCCAAGATCGAGTTAGGGGGGGAGAGGACCAGTACTTC. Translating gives CASSQDRVRGGEDQYF.

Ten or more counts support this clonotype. The CDR3 DNA is TGCAGCGTTGCATGGGACGGCTACGAGCAGTACTTC. Translated, it gives CSVAWDGYEQYF. The chain has TRBV29-1 and TRBJ2-7; D is tentatively TRBD1 or TRBD2 (5 bases each). The CDR3 has 12 residues. Per the germline V gene, CDR1 is SQVTM and CDR2 is ANQGSEA. V lost 4 bases to trimming and J lost 3 bases, with 10 bases between them.

The CDR3: CASSLAPGSDSHTRDTQYF. In DNA form, the CDR3 reads TGTGCCAGCAGCTTAGCCCCCGGGTCGGACAGCCACACTCGAGATACGCAGTATTTT. The chain is built from TRBV11-1 and TRBJ2-3; a weak D match, TRBD1 (6 bases). Per germline, CDR1 SGHAT and CDR2 FQDESV (reference sequence). Trimming stripped 0 bases from V and 5 bases from J, with 24 bases between. This CDR3 comprises 19 residues.

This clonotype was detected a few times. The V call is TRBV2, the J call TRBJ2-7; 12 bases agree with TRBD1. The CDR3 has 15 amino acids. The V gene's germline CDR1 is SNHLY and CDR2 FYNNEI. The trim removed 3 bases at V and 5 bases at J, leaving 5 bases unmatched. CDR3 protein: CASSDRGTGGNEQYF. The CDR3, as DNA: TGTGCCAGCAGTGATCGGGGGACAGGGGGCAACGAGCAGTACTTC. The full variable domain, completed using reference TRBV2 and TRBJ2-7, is EPEVTQTPSHQVTQMGQEVILRCVPISNHLYFYWYRQILGQKVEFLVSFYNNEISEKSEIFDDQFSVERPDGSNFTLKIRSTKLEDSAMYFCASSDRGTGGNEQYFGPGTRLTVT.

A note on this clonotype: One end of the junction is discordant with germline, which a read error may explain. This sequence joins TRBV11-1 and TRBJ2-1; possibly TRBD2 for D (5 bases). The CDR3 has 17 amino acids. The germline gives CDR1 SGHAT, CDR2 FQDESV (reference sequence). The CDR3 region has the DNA TGTGCCAGCAGCTTAGTTCGGGGTCCAGGCTCCCACAATGAGCAGTTCTTC. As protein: CASSLVRGPGSHNEQFF.

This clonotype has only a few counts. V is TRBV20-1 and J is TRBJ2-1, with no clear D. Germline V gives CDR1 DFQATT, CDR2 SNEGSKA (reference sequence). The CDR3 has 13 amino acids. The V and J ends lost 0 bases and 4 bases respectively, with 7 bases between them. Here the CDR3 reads CSARETDYNEQFF. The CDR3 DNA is TGCAGTGCTAGAGAGACTGATTACAATGAGCAGTTCTTC.

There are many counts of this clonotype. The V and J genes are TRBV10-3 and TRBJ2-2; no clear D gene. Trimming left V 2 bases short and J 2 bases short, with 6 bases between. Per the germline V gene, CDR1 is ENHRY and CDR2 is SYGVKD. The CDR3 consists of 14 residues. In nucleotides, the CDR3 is TGTGCCATCAGTGAGGTCGGAAACACCGGGGAGCTGTTTTTT. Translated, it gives CAISEVGNTGELFF.

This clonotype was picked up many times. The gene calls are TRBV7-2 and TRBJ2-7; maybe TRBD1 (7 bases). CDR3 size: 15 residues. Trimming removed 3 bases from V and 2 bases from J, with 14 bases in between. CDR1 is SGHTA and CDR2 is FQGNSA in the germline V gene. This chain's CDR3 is CASSFRRGPAYEQYF. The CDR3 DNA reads TGTGCCAGCAGCTTTAGGAGGGGGCCTGCCTACGAGCAGTACTTC.

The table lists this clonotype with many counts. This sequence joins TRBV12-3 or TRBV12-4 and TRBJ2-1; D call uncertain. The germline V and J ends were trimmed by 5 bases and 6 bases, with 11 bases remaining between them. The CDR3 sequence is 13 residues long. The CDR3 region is CASSPTTFNEQFF. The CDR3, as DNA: TGTGCCAGCAGTCCCACGACTTTCAATGAGCAGTTCTTC.

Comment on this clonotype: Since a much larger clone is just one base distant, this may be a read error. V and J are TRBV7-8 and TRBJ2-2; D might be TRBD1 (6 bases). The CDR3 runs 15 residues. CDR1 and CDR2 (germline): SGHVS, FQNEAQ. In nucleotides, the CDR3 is TGTGCCAGCAGCTTTCGCGGCAGGGACACCGGGGACCTGTTTTTT. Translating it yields CASSFRGRDTGDLFF. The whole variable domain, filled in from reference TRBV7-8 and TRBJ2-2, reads GAGVSQSPRYKVAKRGQDVALRCDPISGHVSLFWYQQALGQGPEFLTYFQNEAQLDKSGLPSDRFFAERPEGSVSTLKIQRTQQEDSAVYLCASSFRGRDTGDLFFGEGSRLTVL.

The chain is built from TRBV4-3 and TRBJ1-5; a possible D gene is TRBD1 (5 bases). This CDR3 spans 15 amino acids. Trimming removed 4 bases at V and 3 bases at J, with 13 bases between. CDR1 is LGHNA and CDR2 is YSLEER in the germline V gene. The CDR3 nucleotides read TGCGCCAGCAGCCTAAACCGGGGCAACAATCAGCCCCAGCATTTT. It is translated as CASSLNRGNNQPQHF.

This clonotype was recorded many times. The DNA for the CDR3 is TGTGCCAGCAAAAACCAGGGGTCCGTTAATGAAAAACTGTTTTTT. Translated, it gives CASKNQGSVNEKLFF. This chain links TRBV7-9 with TRBJ1-4, with D possibly TRBD1 on 6 matching bases. Trimming removed 7 bases at V and 4 bases at J, with 16 bases between. CDR1 is SEHNR and CDR2 is FQNEAQ in the germline V gene (reference sequence). The CDR3 sequence is 15 residues long.

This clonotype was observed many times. The CDR3 loop reads CASSRTGAGNTIYF. CDR3 in DNA: TGTGCCAGCAGCAGAACAGGGGCTGGAAACACCATATATTTT. The J gene is TRBJ1-3, the V gene TRBV7-2, with 7 bases identical to TRBD1. The CDR3 sequence is 14 residues long. Germline V lookup: CDR1 SGHTA, CDR2 FQGNSA. V shed 5 bases and J 2 bases; nucleotides not matched to a gene: 3.

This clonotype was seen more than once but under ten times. CDR3 sequence (DNA): TGCAGCGCTCCCGAGACAGGACAAGAGACCCAGTACTTC. This sequence encodes CSAPETGQETQYF. The chain carries TRBV29-1 and TRBJ2-5; a weak D match, TRBD1 (6 bases). V gave up 7 bases and J gave up 2 bases, with 14 bases separating them. CDR3 length: 13 residues. The germline V gene encodes CDR1 SQVTM and CDR2 ANQGSEA.

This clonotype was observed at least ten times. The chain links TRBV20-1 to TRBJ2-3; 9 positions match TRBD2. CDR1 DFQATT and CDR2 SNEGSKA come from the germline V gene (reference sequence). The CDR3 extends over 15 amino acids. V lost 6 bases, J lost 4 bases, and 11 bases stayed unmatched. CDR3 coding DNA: TGCAGTGCCACCCTCCTAGCGGGATTCCCAGATACGCAGTATTTT. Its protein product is CSATLLAGFPDTQYF.

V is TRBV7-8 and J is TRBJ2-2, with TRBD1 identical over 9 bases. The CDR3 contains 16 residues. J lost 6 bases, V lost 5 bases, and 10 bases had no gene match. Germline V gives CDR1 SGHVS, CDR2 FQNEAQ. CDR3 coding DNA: TGTGCCAGCAGCGGACAGGGGTGGGGGGGACCCGGGGAGCTGTTTTTT. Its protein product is CASSGQGWGGPGELFF. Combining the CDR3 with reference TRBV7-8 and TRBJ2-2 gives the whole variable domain GAGVSQSPRYKVAKRGQDVALRCDPISGHVSLFWYQQALGQGPEFLTYFQNEAQLDKSGLPSDRFFAERPEGSVSTLKIQRTQQEDSAVYLCASSGQGWGGPGELFFGEGSRLTVL.